This entry features one T cell receptor beta chain sequence. V lost 8 bases, J lost 3 bases, and 15 bases stayed unmatched. In germline, CDR1 is MDHEN, CDR2 SYDVKM. The CDR3 covers 17 residues. These data originate in a study of control samples from healthy donors and cancer patients. Only in-frame clones appear in the TCRdb table, and some are missing; sequencing was by immunoSEQ multiplex PCR. Of approximately 150,000 clones in the sample, 80% to 95% were seen once. The receptor comes from a woman between 25 and 40 years old in good health. This chain joins TRBV28 and TRBJ1-5; 8 bases are shared with TRBD1. Sequencing was carried out using blood. CDR3 bases: TGTGCCAGCCAAGTTGGGCAGGGGGCTTTGGCCAATCAGCCCCAGCATTTT. It is translated as CASQVGQGALANQPQHF. Filled out from reference TRBV28 and TRBJ1-5, the complete variable domain reads DVKVTQSSRYLVKRTGEKVFLECVQDMDHENMFWYRQDPGLGLRLIYFSYDVKMKEKGDIPEGYSVSREKKERFSLILESASTNQTSMYLCASQVGQGALANQPQHFGDGTRLSIL.